These 6 T cell receptor beta chains were sequenced from one sample in a study. MiXCR was run by TCRdb on the RT-PCR reads, yielding one entry per CDR3 protein. The data contain about 680,000 distinct CDR3 sequences, approximately 15% of them singletons. Sequences were obtained from memory CD4+ T cells from blood. Every receptor here comes from a female donor in good health, serving as a healthy control.

The rearrangement links TRBV12-3 or TRBV12-4 to TRBJ2-1; 11 bases fit TRBD2. V lost 1 base to trimming and J lost 8 bases; unmatched junction nucleotides: 10. This CDR3 region has 17 residues. The CDR3 reads CASSLENWLAGGHEQFF. The CDR3 DNA reads as TGTGCCAGCAGTTTAGAGAATTGGCTAGCGGGGGGTCATGAGCAGTTCTTC.

This clonotype occurred many times. The chain couples TRBV4-3 to TRBJ2-7; TRBD1 agrees at 8 bases. This CDR3 comprises 15 residues. Per the germline V gene, CDR1 is LGHNA and CDR2 is YSLEER. V gave up 3 bases and J gave up 2 bases; unmatched junction bases: 6. CDR3 amino acids: CASSHTGTGTYEQYF. The CDR3 region has the DNA TGCGCCAGCAGCCATACCGGGACAGGTACCTACGAGCAGTACTTC.

The chain couples TRBV18 to TRBJ1-5; D might be TRBD1 (6 bases). CDR1 KGHSH and CDR2 LQKENI come from the germline V gene. Trimming took 3 bases from V and 6 from J, leaving 15 bases between them. There are 15 residues in the CDR3. CDR3 DNA sequence: TGTGCCAGCTCACCCTCACCTCAGGGGACTCAGCCCCAGCATTTT. This encodes CASSPSPQGTQPQHF.

At least ten counts were recorded for this clonotype. V usage is TRBV20-1 and J usage is TRBJ1-2, with TRBD1 matching 8 bases. The CDR3 is 13 amino acids. Per germline, CDR1 DFQATT and CDR2 SNEGSKA (reference sequence). The junction had 7 bases not matched to a gene; V was cut back by 2 bases and J by 8 bases. CDR3 sequence reads: CSARPTGGWGYTF. In DNA form, the CDR3 reads TGCAGTGCTAGACCTACAGGGGGTTGGGGCTACACCTTC.

This clonotype was observed a few times. The genes are TRBV12-3 or TRBV12-4 and TRBJ2-1; tentative D call: TRBD2 (6 bases). CDR3 length: 13 amino acids. V was shortened by 6 bases and J by 5 bases, with 11 bases between the two germline ends. The CDR3 protein is CASRIGSNNEQFF. The CDR3 DNA reads as TGTGCCAGCAGAATCGGGAGCAACAATGAGCAGTTCTTC.

Only a few counts were recorded for this clonotype. This chain joins TRBV27 and TRBJ1-1; the D is unclear. Trimming removed 2 bases at V and 5 bases at J, with 12 bases between. CDR3 size: 14 residues. Germline CDR1 and CDR2: MNHEY and SMNVEV (reference sequence). The CDR3 bases are TGTGCCAGCAGTTTAGGGGAACGAAGAACTGAAGCTTTCTTT. Its translation: CASSLGERRTEAFF.